Below are 8 T cell receptor beta chains sequenced from a single sample in a study of early T cells in non-severe SARS-CoV-2 infection. In TCRdb, the 5' RACE reads were re-called with MiXCR into one record per CDR3 protein. The table lists 70,000 to 75,000 distinct CDR3 sequences, around 13% of them singletons, with roughly an eighth in the top ten. Source material: whole blood. These receptors were collected from an adult who was a healthcare worker with PCR-confirmed SARS-CoV-2 infection or an uninfected control (not recorded which).

The V call is TRBV5-6, the J call TRBJ2-5; D is unresolved. The CDR3 totals 11 residues. Germline lookup yields CDR1 SGHDT and CDR2 YYEEEE. V lost 4 bases and J 5 bases, leaving 6 bases between the germline ends. The CDR3 loop is CASSQSETQYF. In DNA, the CDR3 is TGTGCCAGCAGCCAATCGGAGACCCAGTACTTC.

This clonotype was detected a few times. The chain joins TRBV28 to TRBJ2-5; TRBD1 aligns across 8 bases. Germline V gives CDR1 MDHEN, CDR2 SYDVKM. V gave up 2 bases and J gave up 1 base; unmatched junction bases: 3. This CDR3 has 15 residues. The CDR3 protein is CASSLVGQGQETQYF. CDR3 nucleotide sequence: TGTGCCAGCAGTTTAGTAGGACAGGGCCAAGAGACCCAGTACTTC.

The chain employs TRBV5-6 and TRBJ2-3; D possibly corresponds to TRBD1 (6 bases). Germline CDR1 SGHDT, CDR2 YYEEEE. The CDR3 extends over 15 amino acids. V lost 0 bases, J lost 6 bases, and 14 bases lay in between. The CDR3 DNA reads as TGTGCCAGCAGCTTGGTGGGGGCAGATATGGATACGCAGTATTTT. Protein sequence: CASSLVGADMDTQYF.

There are many counts of this clonotype. The V gene is TRBV28, the J gene TRBJ1-3; D is unresolved. V was clipped by 3 bases and J by 1 base, with 10 bases between them. There are 15 residues in the CDR3. Per germline, CDR1 MDHEN and CDR2 SYDVKM. This chain's CDR3 is CASSFLPGSGNTIYF. In DNA form, the CDR3 reads TGTGCCAGCAGTTTTTTGCCCGGTTCTGGAAACACCATATATTTT.

The J gene is TRBJ2-7, the V gene TRBV20-1, with D possibly being TRBD1 (5 bases). Per the germline V gene, CDR1 is DFQATT and CDR2 is SNEGSKA (reference sequence). V shed 5 bases and J shed 3 bases, with 8 bases lying between them. The CDR3 totals 11 residues. DNA for the CDR3: TGCAGTGCTTCAAGGGGCTACGAGCAGTACTTC. It encodes CSASRGYEQYF.

V gene TRBV11-2 combines with J gene TRBJ1-2; D perhaps matches TRBD1 (5 bases). V lost 2 bases, J lost 5 bases, and 12 bases lay in between. CDR1 and CDR2 from the germline V gene are SGHAT and FQNNGV. There are 14 residues in the CDR3. The CDR3 region has the DNA TGTGCCAGCAGCTTACGGGACCGACCATATGGCTACACCTTC. It translates to CASSLRDRPYGYTF.

This chain uses TRBV12-3 or TRBV12-4 with TRBJ2-5; 7 bases line up with TRBD2. CDR3 length: 13 amino acids. V dropped 8 bases and J dropped 3; count of bases not matched to a gene: 6. The CDR3 is CASGRLAEETQYF. The CDR3, as DNA: TGTGCCAGCGGCCGTCTAGCGGAAGAGACCCAGTACTTC.

The sample holds many counts of this clonotype. The V call is TRBV14, the J call TRBJ2-3, with 9 bases identical to TRBD2. Germline loops: CDR1 SGHDN, CDR2 FVKESK. V dropped 5 bases and J dropped 5; count of bases not matched to a gene: 8. The CDR3 extends over 15 amino acids. The CDR3 here is CASSSLGLAGDTQYF. CDR3 sequence (DNA): TGTGCCAGCAGCTCCCTGGGACTAGCAGGAGATACGCAGTATTTT.